This T cell receptor beta chain was recovered during a study of T cell clonality in common variable immunodeficiency. Findings and limits, study-wide: TCRbeta clonality was increased in CVID versus healthy controls.

The CDR3 is 15 amino acids. Germline values: CDR1 SGHNT, CDR2 YENEEA. The V segment lost 1 base and the J segment 1 base; nucleotides outside the gene matches: 2. Equal genomic DNA amounts from CVID and control samples were sequenced. Profiled with immunoSEQ multiplex PCR; TCRdb holds only in-frame clones, not every one. The sample gives about 34,000 clones, none seen only once, and the top ten clones hold roughly 3%. The table lists this clone with many counts. As yet, its antigen is unknown. The read terminates 3 residues ahead of where the CDR3 ends, so the germline J gene completes it. The sequence came from a person aged 18-70 years in good health. The V call is TRBV11-3, the J call TRBJ2-3, with TRBD2 identical over 7 bases. The material sequenced was peripheral blood mononuclear cells. The CDR3: CASSLVAGGTDTQYF. Incomplete CDR3 DNA: TGTGCCAGCAGCTTAGTTGCGGGAGGCACAGATACG.